What follows are 9 T cell receptor beta chains derived from one specimen sequenced in a study of blood T cells in healthy people across ages. PCR was performed a second time for roughly 7 to 12 cycles using a sample-barcoded 5' primer and a J-beta primer mix. MiXCR, applied by TCRdb to the 5' RACE reads, yields one record per CDR3 protein. This table has fewer than 1,000,000 distinct CDR3 sequences, less than 60% appearing once. Sequenced material: blood. Receptors originate from a man at least 80 years old in good health.

Points on this clonotype: This may stem from a read error, because a much larger clone lies one nucleotide away. The chain has TRBV6-6 and TRBJ2-7, with D possibly matching TRBD2 (7 bases). With 5 bases removed from V and 7 bases from J, the gap between germline ends came to 21 bases. Germline V gene data show CDR1 as MNHNY and CDR2 as SVGAGI (reference sequence). The CDR3 has 15 residues. The CDR3 DNA sequence: TGTGCCAGCAGTCCACGGGGGGCGAGGAACGATGAGCAGTACTTC. Amino acids: CASSPRGARNDEQYF.

The chain carries TRBV20-1 and TRBJ1-1; tentative D call: TRBD1 (5 bases). CDR1 is DFQATT, CDR2 SNEGSKA, per germline (reference sequence). Trimming stripped 4 bases from V and 3 bases from J, with 9 bases between. The CDR3 is 12 residues long. The CDR3, as DNA: TGCAGTGCTATCAGGGTTGACACTGAAGCTTTCTTT. This codes for CSAIRVDTEAFF.

Only a few counts were recorded for this clonotype. This chain links TRBV10-3 with TRBJ2-1; 7 bases match TRBD1. Germline V lookup: CDR1 ENHRY, CDR2 SYGVKD. The CDR3 contains 15 residues. The trim removed 4 bases at V and 6 bases at J, leaving 9 bases unmatched. CDR3 coding DNA: TGTGCCATCAGTGGGGGAATAGGGACAGTCAATGAGCAGTTCTTC. As protein: CAISGGIGTVNEQFF.

V and J are TRBV12-3 or TRBV12-4 and TRBJ2-5; D might be TRBD2 (6 bases). The J call could be wrong; TRBJ2-7 is a better fit for the DNA end. There are 14 residues in the CDR3. For the CDR3, the DNA is TGTGCCAGCAGTTCCGCCGGGACTGGAAGCGAGCAGTACTTC. This codes for CASSSAGTGSEQYF.

The chain links TRBV9 to TRBJ2-2, with D perhaps TRBD2 (5 bases). This CDR3 contains 16 residues. Trimming shortened V by 3 bases and J by 1 base, and 13 bases separated the two germline ends. In germline, CDR1 is SGDLS, CDR2 YYNGEE. The CDR3 DNA sequence: TGTGCCAGCAGCGGCTCCCGGGGTCGGAACACCGGGGAGCTGTTTTTT. Translating it yields CASSGSRGRNTGELFF.

The chain combines TRBV2 with TRBJ1-2, with D tentatively TRBD1 (6 bases). Per the germline V gene, CDR1 is SNHLY and CDR2 is FYNNEI. V was cut by 2 bases and J by 6 bases, with 7 bases left in between. The CDR3 is 12 amino acids. The chain's CDR3 is CASSETGNGYTF. The CDR3 bases are TGTGCCAGCAGTGAAACAGGGAATGGCTACACCTTC.

This clonotype was picked up many times. V is TRBV6-6 and J is TRBJ2-7; D assignment may be TRBD1 or TRBD2 (5 bases each). CDR3 length: 15 residues. Germline CDR1 and CDR2: MNHNY and SVGAGI (reference sequence). Between the trimmed V and J ends, which lost 6 bases and 2 bases, there was a span of 17 bases. CDR3 amino acids: CASSPGTAGTYEQYF. CDR3 coding DNA: TGTGCCAGCAGCCCTGGGACGGCAGGAACCTACGAGCAGTACTTC.

In nucleotides, the CDR3 is TGCAGCGTCCGCACGAACAGGGATGGTGAGCAGTTCTTC. It encodes CSVRTNRDGEQFF. This chain connects TRBV29-1 to TRBJ2-1; D perhaps matches TRBD1 (6 bases). CDR1 and CDR2 from the germline V gene are SQVTM and ANQGSEA. The CDR3 runs to 13 residues. V lost 6 bases to trimming and J lost 9 bases, with 18 bases between them.

This clonotype was observed a few times. The chain links TRBV4-2 to TRBJ2-5; tentative D call: TRBD2 (6 bases). Per the germline V gene, CDR1 is LGHNA and CDR2 is YNFKEQ. The CDR3 has 14 residues. Trimming left V 0 bases short and J 9 bases short, with 14 bases between. In DNA, the CDR3 is TGTGCCAGCAGCCAAGAACTAGCTCGCACGGCCCAGTACTTC. This codes for CASSQELARTAQYF.